Reported below is one T cell receptor (beta chain). The sample belongs to a study of human T cells and chemical hapten exposure. Regarding time point: patch test 3, about 24 weeks after DPC sensitization. Treatment specified: therapeutic diphenylcyclopropenone sensitization with weekly scalp DPC. V was shortened by 2 bases and J by 4 bases, with 9 bases between the two germline ends. The germline V gene encodes CDR1 LGHDT and CDR2 YNNKEL (reference sequence). The CDR3 is made up of 14 amino acids. TCRdb used MiXCR to reprocess the RACE reads, holding one entry per CDR3 protein. The sample yields about 89,000 distinct CDR3 sequences, 10% to 15% seen once.

The receptor comes from a woman aged 50 to 65 with alopecia areata. Some clones in this sample may be carry-over from other donors' samples. The sequencing used whole blood, collected in connection with sensitization to the hapten diphenylcyclopropenone (DPC). J is TRBJ2-1 and V is TRBV3-1; D remains unclear. CDR3 bases: TGTGCCAGCAGCCAACGACCCCTATACAATGAGCAGTTCTTC. The encoded protein is CASSQRPLYNEQFF.